This T cell receptor beta chain was captured in a study of T cell responses to AZD1222 COVID-19 vaccine. The study's findings and limits: Among vaccine-associated CD4 TCRs, coverage spanned spike, with dominance at 160-218 and 743-854.

Profiled with immunoSEQ multiplex PCR; TCRdb holds only in-frame clones, not every one. The table lists over 120,000 clones, about 92% of them singletons. About this clone itself: Its antigen is still unknown.

The TCR sequence derives from an adult in good health. The source material was peripheral blood, sampled on day 0 of AZD1222 vaccination.

CDR3 loop: CASSADRGTIMNTEAFF. The DNA for the CDR3 is TGTGCCAGCAGCGCGGACAGGGGGACGATCATGAACACTGAAGCTTTCTTT. The rearrangement uses TRBV5-6 and TRBJ1-1; 10 bases align to TRBD1. Germline V CDR1 and CDR2: SGHDT, YYEEEE. With 4 bases clipped from V and 0 bases from J, the junction kept 9 bases outside the gene matches. This CDR3 has 17 amino acids.